This T cell receptor (beta chain) was recovered during a study of blood T cells in healthy people across ages. Study-level findings and limits: Researchers deemed the diversity estimates from one million T cells underestimates. TCR beta diversity, measured per million T cells, fell in a roughly linear way with age.

With a J-beta primer mix and a sample-barcoded 5' primer, a second PCR ran 7 to 11 cycles. At least 2.5 million CDR3-containing paired-end reads were obtained per sample. TCRdb re-called the 5' RACE reads through MiXCR, storing one row per CDR3 protein. The profile covers some 710,000 distinct CDR3 sequences, with approximately 22% appearing a single time and 20% to 25% taken by the ten largest. Those donating, healthy Caucasian individuals from Russia, were aged about 6 to 90. CDR3 length: 15 amino acids. Germline CDR1 KGHSH, CDR2 LQKENI. The trim removed 0 bases at V and 5 bases at J, leaving 6 bases unmatched. This clonotype has more than one count but fewer than ten. Its antigen is not identified.

The sequenced sample consisted of blood. This sequence joins TRBV18 and TRBJ1-2; TRBD1 agrees at 7 bases. The sequence was collected from a man between 70 and 80 years old in good health. The CDR3 sequence is CASSPPTGQMYGYTF. The CDR3 DNA reads as TGTGCCAGCTCACCACCGACAGGGCAGATGTATGGCTACACCTTC.